Shown below are 8 T cell receptor beta chains from a single sample sequenced in a study of blood T cell repertoires in COVID-19. The table came from immunoSEQ multiplex PCR; TCRdb's copy has only in-frame clones and leaves some out. The sample holds 200,000 to 250,000 clones, around 86% seen once. Source material: peripheral blood. These receptors were taken from a man in his sixties with acute or convalescent COVID-19.

This sequence joins TRBV28 and TRBJ1-1, with 11 nucleotides matching TRBD1. Germline V gene data show CDR1 as MDHEN and CDR2 as SYDVKM. V shed 5 bases, J shed 4 bases, and the junction held 6 bases outside the gene matches. The CDR3 runs to 15 residues. The CDR3 region has the DNA TGTGCCAGCAGTCGGGACGGGACAGGGGGCACTGAAGCTTTCTTT. Amino acid sequence: CASSRDGTGGTEAFF.

Only a few counts were recorded for this clone. The chain recombines TRBV28 with TRBJ2-5, with 10 bases aligning to TRBD2. Per germline, CDR1 MDHEN and CDR2 SYDVKM. V shed 5 bases, J shed 6 bases, and the junction held 9 bases outside the gene matches. The CDR3 has 15 amino acids. CDR3 in DNA: TGTGCCAGCAGTCGAAGCGGGGGGGGCCTTCAGACCCAGTACTTC. Amino acid sequence: CASSRSGGGLQTQYF.

The chain combines TRBV9 with TRBJ1-3; no clear D. V lost 2 bases, J lost 3 bases, and 18 bases lay in between. Looked up from germline, CDR1 is SGDLS and CDR2 is YYNGEE. This CDR3 has 17 amino acids. Written as DNA, the CDR3 is TGTGCCAGCAGCGTGGGTAATACGAGGGCAGATGGAAACACCATATATTTT. It translates to CASSVGNTRADGNTIYF.

The chain employs TRBV4-3 and TRBJ2-1; TRBD1 might be the D (6 bases). The ends were cut back, 0 bases at V and 0 bases at J, with 27 bases in the middle. This CDR3 comprises 22 residues. Germline lookup yields CDR1 LGHNA and CDR2 YSLEER. The CDR3 protein is CASSQDRIRDNLLVGSYNEQFF. CDR3 in DNA: TGCGCCAGCAGCCAAGATCGGATTAGGGACAACTTACTGGTGGGCTCCTACAATGAGCAGTTCTTC.

The genes are TRBV9 and TRBJ2-3; D might be TRBD2 (6 bases). The V and J ends lost 3 bases and 4 bases respectively, with 12 bases between them. In germline, CDR1 is SGDLS, CDR2 YYNGEE. The CDR3 is 14 amino acids. In DNA, the CDR3 is TGTGCCAGCAGCGACACGGGAGTTCCAGATACGCAGTATTTT. It yields the protein CASSDTGVPDTQYF.

The genes are TRBV29-1 and TRBJ2-7; TRBD2 might be the D (7 bases). Germline-derived CDR1 and CDR2 are SQVTM and ANQGSEA. The CDR3 sequence is 14 residues long. The V gene lost 7 bases and the J gene lost 4 bases, with 20 bases spanning the gap. The chain's CDR3 is CSGGGGTATYEQYF. The CDR3 coding sequence is TGCAGCGGGGGGGGCGGGACTGCGACATACGAGCAGTACTTC.

The rearrangement links TRBV5-1 to TRBJ2-1, with 16 bases lining up with TRBD2. V was clipped by 4 bases and J by 8 bases; unmatched bases: 6. Germline V gives CDR1 SGHRS, CDR2 YFSETQ. CDR3 length: 16 residues. In DNA, the CDR3 is TGCGCCAGCAGCCTGGGACTAGCGGGGGGGCTCGATGAGCAGTTCTTC. This codes for CASSLGLAGGLDEQFF.

This clone was observed a single time. This chain joins TRBV15 and TRBJ2-1; TRBD2 aligns across 8 bases. The CDR3 consists of 17 residues. J lost 6 bases, V lost 0 bases, and 10 bases had no gene match. Germline CDR1 is LNHNV and CDR2 is YYDKDF (reference sequence). The CDR3 sequence: CATSRDRVAGPFNEQFF. CDR3 sequence (DNA): TGTGCCACCAGCAGAGATCGAGTAGCGGGGCCCTTCAATGAGCAGTTCTTC.